Reported below is one T cell receptor beta chain. These data originate in a study of T cell repertoires in ileal Crohn's disease. With 7 bases clipped from V and 6 bases from J, the junction kept 14 bases outside the gene matches. CDR1 is ENHRY, CDR2 SYGVKD, per germline. This CDR3 spans 17 amino acids. Assay: immunoSEQ multiplex PCR; the TCRdb copy retains only in-frame clones and omits some. The sample yields tens of thousands of clones, about four fifths seen once. The sample taken for sequencing was ileal tissue. J is TRBJ2-2 and V is TRBV10-3; 10 bases line up with TRBD1. This TCR derives from an adult with Crohn's disease. The CDR3, as DNA: TGTGCCATCAAGATCAGCGGGACAGGGGATGGGGCCGGGGAGCTGTTTTTT. Amino acids: CAIKISGTGDGAGELFF.